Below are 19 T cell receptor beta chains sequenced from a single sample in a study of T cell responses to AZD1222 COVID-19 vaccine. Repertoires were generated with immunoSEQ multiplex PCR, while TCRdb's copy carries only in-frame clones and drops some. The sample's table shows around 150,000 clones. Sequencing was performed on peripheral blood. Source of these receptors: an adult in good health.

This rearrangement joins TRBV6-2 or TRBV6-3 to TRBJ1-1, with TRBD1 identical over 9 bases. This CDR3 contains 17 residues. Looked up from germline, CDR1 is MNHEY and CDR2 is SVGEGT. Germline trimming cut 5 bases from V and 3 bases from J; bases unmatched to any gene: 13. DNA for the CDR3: TGTGCCAGCAGTAAAACCGGACAGGGGTATCGGGACACTGAAGCTTTCTTT. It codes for CASSKTGQGYRDTEAFF.

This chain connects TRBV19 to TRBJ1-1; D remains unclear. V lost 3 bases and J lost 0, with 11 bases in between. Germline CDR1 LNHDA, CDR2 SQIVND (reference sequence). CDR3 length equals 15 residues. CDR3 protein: CASSISHGMNTEAFF. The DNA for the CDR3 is TGTGCCAGTAGTATTTCCCATGGGATGAACACTGAAGCTTTCTTT.

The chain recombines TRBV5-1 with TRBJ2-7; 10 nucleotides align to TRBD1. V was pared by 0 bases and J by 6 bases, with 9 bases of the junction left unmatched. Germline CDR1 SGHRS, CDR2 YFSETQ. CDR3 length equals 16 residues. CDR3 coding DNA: TGCGCCAGCAGCTTGGCCCCGACCGGGACAGGGGCCGAGCAGTACTTC. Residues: CASSLAPTGTGAEQYF.

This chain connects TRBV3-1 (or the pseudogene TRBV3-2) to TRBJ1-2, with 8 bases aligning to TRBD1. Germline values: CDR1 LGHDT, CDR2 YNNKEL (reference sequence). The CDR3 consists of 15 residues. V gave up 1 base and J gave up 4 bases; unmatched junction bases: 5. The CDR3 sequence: CASSQATGGVYGYTF. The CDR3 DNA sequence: TGTGCCAGCAGCCAAGCTACAGGGGGGGTCTATGGCTACACCTTC.

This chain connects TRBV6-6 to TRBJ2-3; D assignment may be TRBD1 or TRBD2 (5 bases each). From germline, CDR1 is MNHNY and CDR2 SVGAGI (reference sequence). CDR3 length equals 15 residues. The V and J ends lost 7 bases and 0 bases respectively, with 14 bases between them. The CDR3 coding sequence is TGTGCCAGCAAAGAGGGGTTACCTAGCACAGATACGCAGTATTTT. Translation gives CASKEGLPSTDTQYF.

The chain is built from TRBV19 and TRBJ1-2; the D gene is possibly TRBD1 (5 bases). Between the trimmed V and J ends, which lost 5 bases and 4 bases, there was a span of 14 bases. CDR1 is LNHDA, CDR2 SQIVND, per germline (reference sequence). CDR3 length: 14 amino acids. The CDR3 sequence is CASSLNLGPYGYTF. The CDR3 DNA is TGTGCCAGTAGTCTGAATTTGGGGCCCTATGGCTACACCTTC.

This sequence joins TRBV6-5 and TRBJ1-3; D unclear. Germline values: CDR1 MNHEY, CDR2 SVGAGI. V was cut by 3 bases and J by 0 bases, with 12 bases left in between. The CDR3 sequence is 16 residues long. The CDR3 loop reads CASSYGRPSSGNTIYF. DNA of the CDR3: TGTGCCAGCAGTTATGGTCGGCCGAGCTCTGGAAACACCATATATTTT.

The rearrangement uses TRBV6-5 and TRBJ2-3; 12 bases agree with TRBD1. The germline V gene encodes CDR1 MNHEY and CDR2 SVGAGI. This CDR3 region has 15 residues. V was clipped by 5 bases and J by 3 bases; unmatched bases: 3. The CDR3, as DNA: TGTGCCAGCAGTCGGGACAGGGGGCTGACAGATACGCAGTATTTT. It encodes CASSRDRGLTDTQYF.

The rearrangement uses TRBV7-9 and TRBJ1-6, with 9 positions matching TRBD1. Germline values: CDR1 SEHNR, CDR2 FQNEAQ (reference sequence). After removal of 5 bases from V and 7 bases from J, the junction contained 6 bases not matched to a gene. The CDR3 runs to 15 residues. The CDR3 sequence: CASSPPGTGNSPLHF. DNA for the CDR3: TGTGCCAGCAGCCCCCCCGGGACAGGGAATTCACCCCTCCACTTT.

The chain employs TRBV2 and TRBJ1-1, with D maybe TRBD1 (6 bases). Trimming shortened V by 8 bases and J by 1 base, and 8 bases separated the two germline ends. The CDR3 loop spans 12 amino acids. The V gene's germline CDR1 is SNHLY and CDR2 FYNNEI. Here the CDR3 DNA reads TGTGCCAGCCGGACAGCGAACACTGAAGCTTTCTTT. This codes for CASRTANTEAFF.

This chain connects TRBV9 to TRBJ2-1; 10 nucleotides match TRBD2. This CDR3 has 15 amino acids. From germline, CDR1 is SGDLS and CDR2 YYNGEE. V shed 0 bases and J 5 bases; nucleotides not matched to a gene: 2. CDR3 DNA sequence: TGTGCCAGCAGCGTAGCTAGCGGGAGACACAATGAGCAGTTCTTC. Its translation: CASSVASGRHNEQFF. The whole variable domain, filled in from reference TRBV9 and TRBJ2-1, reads DSGVTQTPKHLITATGQRVTLRCSPRSGDLSVYWYQQSLDQGLQFLIQYYNGEERAKGNILERFSAQQFPDLHSELNLSSLELGDSALYFCASSVASGRHNEQFFGPGTRLTVL.

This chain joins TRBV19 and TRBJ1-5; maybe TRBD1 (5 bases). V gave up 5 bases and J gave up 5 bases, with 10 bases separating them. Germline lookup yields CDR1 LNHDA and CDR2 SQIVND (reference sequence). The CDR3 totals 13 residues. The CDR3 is CASSSGGDQPQHF. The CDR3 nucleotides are TGTGCCAGTAGTTCCGGGGGAGATCAGCCCCAGCATTTT.

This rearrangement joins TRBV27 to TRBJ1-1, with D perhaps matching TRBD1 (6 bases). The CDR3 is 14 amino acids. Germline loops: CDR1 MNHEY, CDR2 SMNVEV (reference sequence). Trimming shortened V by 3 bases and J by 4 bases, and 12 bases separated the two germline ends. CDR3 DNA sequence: TGTGCCAGCAGTTTTAACAGGGTGGCCACTGAAGCTTTCTTT. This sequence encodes CASSFNRVATEAFF.

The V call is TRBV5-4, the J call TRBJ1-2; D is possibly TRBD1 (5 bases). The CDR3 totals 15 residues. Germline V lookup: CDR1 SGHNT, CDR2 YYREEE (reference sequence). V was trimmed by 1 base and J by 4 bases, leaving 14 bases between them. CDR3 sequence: CASSLFPGESYGYTF. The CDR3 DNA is TGTGCCAGCAGCTTGTTCCCGGGGGAAAGCTATGGCTACACCTTC.

The CDR3 bases are TGTGCCATCAGTGGGACAGGGGATGGCTACACCTTC. Translating gives CAISGTGDGYTF. V and J are TRBV10-3 and TRBJ1-2, with 9 bases lining up with TRBD1. The CDR3 is 12 residues long. V lost 4 bases, J lost 6 bases, and 0 bases stayed unmatched. CDR1 and CDR2 (germline): ENHRY, SYGVKD.

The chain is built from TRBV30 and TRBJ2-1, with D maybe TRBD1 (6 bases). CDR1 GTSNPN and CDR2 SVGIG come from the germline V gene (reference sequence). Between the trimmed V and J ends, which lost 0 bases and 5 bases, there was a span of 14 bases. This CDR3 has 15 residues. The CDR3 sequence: CAWSVAQGLDNEQFF. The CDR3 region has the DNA TGTGCCTGGAGTGTAGCCCAGGGGCTCGACAATGAGCAGTTCTTC.

The CDR3 loop reads CASTTQRGNYGYTF. CDR3 coding DNA: TGTGCCAGCACAACACAGCGGGGTAACTATGGCTACACCTTC. The chain couples TRBV7-2 to TRBJ1-2; no clear D gene. The CDR3 runs to 14 residues. Trimming left V 7 bases short and J 1 base short, with 13 bases between. The germline V gene has CDR1 SGHTA and CDR2 FQGNSA.

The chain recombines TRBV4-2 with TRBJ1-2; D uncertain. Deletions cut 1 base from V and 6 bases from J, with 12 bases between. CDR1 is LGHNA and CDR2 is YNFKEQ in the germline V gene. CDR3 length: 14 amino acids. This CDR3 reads CASSQVVHGDGYTF. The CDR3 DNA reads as TGTGCCAGCAGCCAAGTGGTGCACGGGGATGGCTACACCTTC.

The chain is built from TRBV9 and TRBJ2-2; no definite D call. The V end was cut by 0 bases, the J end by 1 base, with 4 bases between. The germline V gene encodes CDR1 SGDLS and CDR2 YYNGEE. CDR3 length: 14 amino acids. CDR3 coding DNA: TGTGCCAGCAGCGTAGACTGGAACACCGGGGAGCTGTTTTTT. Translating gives CASSVDWNTGELFF.